The 8 T cell receptor beta chains below come from one sample, sequenced in a study of blood T cell repertoires in COVID-19. Profiled with immunoSEQ multiplex PCR; TCRdb holds only in-frame clones, not every one. This sample yields around 480,000 clones, of which roughly 88% are seen a single time; around 12% belongs to the top ten. Sequencing was done on a sample of peripheral blood. The receptor source for this set is a woman aged 45 to 65 with COVID-19, enrolled during active disease.

The rearrangement links TRBV10-1 to TRBJ2-7; 7 positions match TRBD2. This CDR3 has 11 amino acids. V dropped 11 bases and J dropped 5; count of bases not matched to a gene: 6. Germline assignment: CDR1 WNHNN and CDR2 SYGVQD (reference sequence). The CDR3 DNA reads TGCGCCGCGGGTCGGGGGGACGAGCAGTACTTC. It translates to CAAGRGDEQYF.

The genes are TRBV19 and TRBJ1-5; weak D call: TRBD1 (6 bases). CDR1 is LNHDA and CDR2 is SQIVND in the germline V gene (reference sequence). Trimming removed 9 bases at V and 3 bases at J, with 15 bases between. The CDR3 has 14 residues. DNA of the CDR3: TGTGCCAGCTCACCCAGGGGCTACAATCAGCCCCAGCATTTT. Amino acids: CASSPRGYNQPQHF.

CDR3 amino acids: CASSQGQWTYNEQFF. The CDR3 DNA is TGTGCCAGCAGCCAAGGACAATGGACATACAATGAGCAGTTCTTC. The chain carries TRBV3-1 (or the pseudogene TRBV3-2) and TRBJ2-1; the D gene is possibly TRBD1 (5 bases). Trimming stripped 1 base from V and 4 bases from J, with 11 bases between. Germline V gene data show CDR1 as LGHDT and CDR2 as YNNKEL (reference sequence). This CDR3 is 15 amino acids long.

The genes are TRBV6-1 and TRBJ2-7; TRBD2 agrees at 10 bases. Trimming cost V 2 bases and J 0 bases; bases outside gene matches: 4. Germline values: CDR1 MNHNS, CDR2 SASEGT. The CDR3 has 16 residues. DNA of the CDR3: TGTGCCAGCAGTGAATTAGCGGGGGGTAGCTCCTACGAGCAGTACTTC. Amino acids: CASSELAGGSSYEQYF.

V is TRBV30 and J is TRBJ2-1, with D perhaps TRBD2 (5 bases). Germline CDR1 GTSNPN, CDR2 SVGIG (reference sequence). V lost 4 bases to trimming and J lost 6 bases, with 16 bases between them. The CDR3 is 14 residues long. The CDR3 nucleotides are TGTGCCTGGAAGCTCTGGAGAGGGCCCAATGAGCAGTTCTTC. This codes for CAWKLWRGPNEQFF.

The chain links TRBV6-1 to TRBJ2-2, with 8 bases fitting TRBD1. Germline CDR1 is MNHNS and CDR2 is SASEGT. This CDR3 contains 18 residues. V gave up 2 bases and J gave up 2 bases; unmatched junction bases: 10. CDR3 bases: TGTGCCAGCAGTGAAACGCCTGAACAGGGGGAAAACACCGGGGAGCTGTTTTTT. This translates into CASSETPEQGENTGELFF.

The chain has TRBV28 and TRBJ2-2, with D maybe TRBD1 (5 bases). The CDR3 is made up of 14 amino acids. Germline CDR1 and CDR2: MDHEN and SYDVKM. Trimming left V 6 bases short and J 5 bases short, with 13 bases between. This chain's CDR3 is CASRAASGTGELFF. The CDR3 nucleotides read TGTGCCAGCAGGGCCGCCTCAGGGACCGGGGAGCTGTTTTTT. Using reference TRBV28 and TRBJ2-2 for the parts outside the CDR3, the full variable domain is DVKVTQSSRYLVKRTGEKVFLECVQDMDHENMFWYRQDPGLGLRLIYFSYDVKMKEKGDIPEGYSVSREKKERFSLILESASTNQTSMYLCASRAASGTGELFFGEGSRLTVL.

This clone was detected once. The rearrangement joins TRBV14 to TRBJ1-1, with 7 bases aligning to TRBD1. The CDR3 runs 14 residues. Per germline, CDR1 SGHDN and CDR2 FVKESK. Trimming cost V 5 bases and J 4 bases; bases outside gene matches: 7. CDR3 amino acids: CASSSRGGGTEAFF. In nucleotides, the CDR3 is TGTGCCAGCAGCTCCCGAGGGGGCGGCACTGAAGCTTTCTTT.